This passage covers 18 T cell receptor beta chains from one sample sequenced in a study of T cell clonotyping in hematopoietic cell transplantation. Measured with immunoSEQ multiplex PCR; TCRdb has only the in-frame clones, and not every one. In the table there are some 8,000 clones, about 89% of which are singletons. The starting material was peripheral blood mononuclear cells, obtained at the time of graft-versus-host disease after allogeneic stem cell transplant. The receptor set was obtained from a male patient between 55 and 70 years old who had an allogeneic stem cell transplant from a related donor, so the T cells may come from the graft donor. Some clones in this sample may be carry-over from other donors' samples.

The rearrangement links TRBV30 to TRBJ1-5; 7 bases align to TRBD1. After removal of 2 bases from V and 5 bases from J, the junction contained 3 bases not matched to a gene. The V gene's germline CDR1 is GTSNPN and CDR2 SVGIG (reference sequence). This CDR3 is 13 amino acids long. CDR3 nucleotide sequence: TGTGCCTGGAGTAGGCAGGGGGATCAGCCCCAGCATTTT. Translation: CAWSRQGDQPQHF.

The CDR3 DNA follows: TGTGCCACCAGAGCTGGGACAGGGGTTTGGATGGGCACTGAAGCTTTCTTT. Its protein is CATRAGTGVWMGTEAFF. The rearrangement joins TRBV15 to TRBJ1-1; the match to TRBD1 covers 10 bases. J was trimmed by 4 bases and V by 6 bases; bases with no gene match: 14. Germline CDR1 is LNHNV and CDR2 is YYDKDF (reference sequence). The CDR3 totals 17 residues.

The chain joins TRBV13 to TRBJ2-1; no clear D gene. The V gene's germline CDR1 is PRHDT and CDR2 FYEKMQ (reference sequence). This CDR3 is built from 16 residues. Trimming left V 2 bases short and J 1 base short, with 12 bases between. The CDR3 nucleotides are TGTGCCAGCAGCTTATGGTCGCGCAGTTCCTACAATGAGCAGTTCTTC. It translates to CASSLWSRSSYNEQFF.

The chain joins TRBV2 to TRBJ1-6; possible D gene TRBD1, 6 bases. Trimming left V 5 bases short and J 6 bases short, with 14 bases between. This CDR3 comprises 15 residues. Germline loops: CDR1 SNHLY, CDR2 FYNNEI. CDR3 protein: CASSPVGGRNSPLHF. CDR3 bases: TGTGCCAGCAGTCCCGTCGGGGGGCGTAATTCACCCCTCCACTTT.

The rearrangement links TRBV30 to TRBJ1-3; D uncertain. CDR3 size: 16 residues. Trimming stripped 3 bases from V and 0 bases from J, with 15 bases between. Germline V gene sequence: CDR1 GTSNPN, CDR2 SVGIG (reference sequence). CDR3 region: CAWSPDGSHSGNTIYF. In DNA, the CDR3 is TGTGCCTGGAGCCCGGACGGCTCGCACTCTGGAAACACCATATATTTT.

V gene TRBV6-5 combines with J gene TRBJ1-2, with D unclear. The CDR3 extends over 13 amino acids. Germline lookup yields CDR1 MNHEY and CDR2 SVGAGI. V shed 5 bases and J shed 2 bases, with 9 bases lying between them. CDR3: CASSATENYGYTF. CDR3 DNA: TGTGCCAGCAGTGCGACGGAAAACTATGGCTACACCTTC.

The V call is TRBV11-3, the J call TRBJ1-1; no clear D gene. Trimming removed 2 bases at V and 4 bases at J, with 20 bases between. CDR3 size: 17 residues. Germline V CDR1 and CDR2: SGHNT, YENEEA. CDR3 loop: CASSLSGSLEDVTEAFF. Written as DNA, the CDR3 is TGTGCCAGCAGCTTATCTGGGAGCCTGGAGGACGTCACTGAAGCTTTCTTT.

The chain is built from TRBV27 and TRBJ2-3; D unclear. This CDR3 region has 14 residues. Looked up from germline, CDR1 is MNHEY and CDR2 is SMNVEV (reference sequence). Trimming took 7 bases from V and 2 from J, leaving 13 bases between them. This CDR3 is CASTRWPVTDTQYF. As DNA, the CDR3 is TGTGCCAGCACCCGATGGCCAGTCACAGATACGCAGTATTTT.

The V and J genes are TRBV27 and TRBJ1-2; maybe TRBD1 (5 bases). The CDR3 is made up of 17 amino acids. Trimming cost V 5 bases and J 2 bases, with 21 bases left between them. The germline gives CDR1 MNHEY, CDR2 SMNVEV (reference sequence). CDR3 DNA: TGTGCCAGCAGTCCCACGACAGTCCCGAACCCCAACTATGGCTACACCTTC. This sequence encodes CASSPTTVPNPNYGYTF.

This clone appeared a few times. The gene calls are TRBV7-9 and TRBJ1-1, with D unclear. This CDR3 contains 12 residues. The V gene lost 5 bases and the J gene lost 1 base, with 5 bases spanning the gap. CDR1 and CDR2 from the germline V gene are SEHNR and FQNEAQ (reference sequence). The CDR3 sequence: CASSLWNTEAFF. The DNA of the CDR3 is TGTGCCAGCAGCCTATGGAACACTGAAGCTTTCTTT.

Of note for this clone: Germline and junction disagree at one end, which may indicate a read error. The rearrangement joins TRBV11-2 to TRBJ2-7; D not certain. Germline lookup yields CDR1 SGHAT and CDR2 FQNNGV. The CDR3 loop spans 10 amino acids. CDR3 nucleotide sequence: TGTGCCAGCGGCTTGGACGAGCAGTACTTC. Its protein is CASGLDEQYF.

This rearrangement joins TRBV19 to TRBJ2-1; 9 nucleotides line up with TRBD1. CDR1 and CDR2 from the germline V gene are LNHDA and SQIVND (reference sequence). The CDR3 runs 15 residues. Losses at the gene ends were 7 bases for V and 3 bases for J; bases not matched to a gene: 7. The CDR3 region has the DNA TGTGCCAGTAACCCTAGGACAGGGGTCTACAATGAGCAGTTCTTC. As protein: CASNPRTGVYNEQFF.

The V and J genes are TRBV2 and TRBJ2-7; maybe TRBD2 (6 bases). The CDR3 runs to 13 residues. From germline, CDR1 is SNHLY and CDR2 FYNNEI. Trimming removed 5 bases from V and 2 bases from J, with 10 bases in between. The CDR3 DNA is TGTGCCAGCAGTTCGGGACTGGCCTACGAGCAGTACTTC. This codes for CASSSGLAYEQYF.

This chain joins TRBV5-4 and TRBJ1-2, with 10 positions matching TRBD1. The junction had 6 bases not matched to a gene; V was cut back by 3 bases and J by 4 bases. Germline V CDR1 and CDR2: SGHNT, YYREEE (reference sequence). The CDR3 is 15 amino acids. CDR3 sequence (DNA): TGTGCCAGCAGCTGGAGGACAGGGGGGTTCTATGGCTACACCTTC. Protein: CASSWRTGGFYGYTF.

The rearrangement joins TRBV2 to TRBJ2-2; D is perhaps TRBD1 or TRBD2 (5 bases each). The CDR3 totals 13 residues. Trimming stripped 3 bases from V and 9 bases from J, with 11 bases between. CDR1 is SNHLY and CDR2 is FYNNEI in the germline V gene. The CDR3 DNA reads TGTGCCAGCAGTGACAGGGCGGGCCGGGAGCTGTTTTTT. Its translation is CASSDRAGRELFF.

The CDR3 bases are TGTGCTAGTGGTTTCGAACTATCAAGCGGGGCGCGGAATTCACCCCTCCACTTT. Amino acids: CASGFELSSGARNSPLHF. The V and J genes are TRBV12-5 and TRBJ1-6, with a weak D call TRBD1 (5 bases). Trimming shortened V by 3 bases and J by 7 bases, and 22 bases separated the two germline ends. The V gene's germline CDR1 is LGHNT and CDR2 FRNRAP. The CDR3 covers 18 residues.

This rearrangement joins TRBV27 to TRBJ2-2; D not resolved. Between the trimmed V and J ends, which lost 5 bases and 7 bases, there was a span of 17 bases. The CDR3 loop spans 15 amino acids. Germline assignment: CDR1 MNHEY and CDR2 SMNVEV (reference sequence). Written as DNA, the CDR3 is TGTGCCAGCAGTCATAGACAAAACGGTGGCGGGGAGCTGTTTTTT. Translated, it gives CASSHRQNGGGELFF.

The V call is TRBV13, the J call TRBJ1-1; D is unclear. Trimming removed 3 bases at V and 3 bases at J, with 8 bases between. The CDR3 is 13 residues long. From germline, CDR1 is PRHDT and CDR2 FYEKMQ (reference sequence). In nucleotides, the CDR3 is TGTGCCAGCAGCTTGGGAGGTGACACTGAAGCTTTCTTT. Protein: CASSLGGDTEAFF. The full variable domain, with the rest looked up from reference TRBV13 and TRBJ1-1, is AAGVIQSPRHLIKEKRETATLKCYPIPRHDTVYWYQQGPGQDPQFLISFYEKMQSDKGSIPDRFSAQQFSDYHSELNMSSLELGDSALYFCASSLGGDTEAFFGQGTRLTVV.